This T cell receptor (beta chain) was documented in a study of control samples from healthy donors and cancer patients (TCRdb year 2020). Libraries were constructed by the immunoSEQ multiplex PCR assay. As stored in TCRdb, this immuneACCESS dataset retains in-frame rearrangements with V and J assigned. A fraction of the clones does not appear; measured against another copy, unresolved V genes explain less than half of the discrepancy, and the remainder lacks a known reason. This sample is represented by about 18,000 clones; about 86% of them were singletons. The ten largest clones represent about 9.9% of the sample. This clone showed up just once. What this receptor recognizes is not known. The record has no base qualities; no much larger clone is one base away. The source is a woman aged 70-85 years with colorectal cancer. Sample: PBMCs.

This receptor has the CDR3 CASSQDGVEKLFF. At the DNA level, the sequence is TGCGCCAGCAGCCAAGATGGTGTTGAAAAACTGTTTTTT. Recombination connected TRBV4-3 to TRBJ1-4; no D gene can be assigned with confidence. For CDR1 and CDR2, the germline V gene lists LGHNA and YSLEER. Reading from cysteine to phenylalanine, the CDR3 counts 13 amino acids. The read is trimmed to its CDR3 DNA, 39 bases read in frame from base 1. V loses 0 bases, J loses 7 bases, and the germline ends lie 6 bases apart.